Listed below are T cell receptor beta chains from one sample, sequenced in a study of vaccination and CD4 T cells after COVID-19. For these TCRs, the target antigens are not known. One entry per CDR3 protein, called by TCRdb with MiXCR from the PCR reads. Seen here are more than 15,000 distinct CDR3 sequences, 70% to 80% observed once, and the top ten hold over 15%. Sequenced material: CD4+ T cells from blood, cultured in vitro. The receptors were gathered from a human donor who had recovered from COVID-19. Each CDR3 is given with its conserved first and last residue. The order of the fields is D gene, V gene, clone size, J gene, CDR3 DNA, CDR3 protein. D genes are given only for firm matches. Clone size is given for some rows only: seen once, a few or many times, or a class if the clone is expanded.

NA	TRBV6-1	NA	TRBJ1-5	TGTGCCAGCAGTCCCCGGCAAGGGTTTGTTCAGCCCCAGCATTTT	CASSPRQGFVQPQHF
NA	TRBV6-1	NA	TRBJ1-6	TGTGCCAGCAGGACGGCCGGGACCCGGAATTCACCCCTCCACTTT	CASRTAGTRNSPLHF
TRBD2	TRBV4-3	NA	TRBJ2-3	TGCGCCAGCAGCCAAGATACGGGACTACCTGCGCAGTATTTT	CASSQDTGLPAQYF
TRBD1	TRBV19	once	TRBJ1-2	TGTGCCACCACCGTCCCCAGTACAGGGGGCTATGGCTACACCTTC	CATTVPSTGGYGYTF
TRBD1	TRBV6-5	NA	TRBJ2-5	TGTGCCAGCAGTTACTCGACCGGGACAGGAGCAGAGACCCAGTACTTC	CASSYSTGTGAETQYF
NA	TRBV7-9	few	TRBJ2-5	TGTGCCAGCAGCTTAGGGGTGGGGACCCAAGAGACCCAGTACTTC	CASSLGVGTQETQYF
NA	TRBV28	NA	TRBJ2-3	TGTGCCAGCAGCTTTAATACGCAGTATTTT	CASSFNTQYF
TRBD1	TRBV6-2/TRBV6-3	NA	TRBJ1-2	TGTGCCAGCAGTGCCCTGATCCAGACAGGGTCCCTTCAATCGGGCTACACCTTC	CASSALIQTGSLQSGYTF
TRBD1	TRBV28	NA	TRBJ2-7	TGTGCCAGCAGTCTCAATCCCCGGGACAGCTCCTACGAGCAGTACTTC	CASSLNPRDSSYEQYF
NA	TRBV5-6	once	TRBJ1-2	TGTGCCAGCAGCTTGGGGGCTTTCGGGGTTTGGGGCTACACCTTC	CASSLGAFGVWGYTF
NA	TRBV27	NA	TRBJ1-3	TGTGCCAGCAGACCCCGGACCGCCCGCTCTGGAAACACCATATATTTT	CASRPRTARSGNTIYF
NA	TRBV21-1	NA	TRBJ2-7	TGTGCCAGCAGTACCCTAGCGGGTACTAACTACGAGCAGTACTTC	CASSTLAGTNYEQYF
NA	TRBV20-1	few	TRBJ2-5	TGCAGTGCTAACCCCAGCCCCTCTGGGGAGACCCAGTACTTC	CSANPSPSGETQYF
NA	TRBV4-2	NA	TRBJ1-5	TGTGCCAGCGGCAGGGTCGGTCAGCCCCAGCATTTT	CASGRVGQPQHF
NA	TRBV7-2	NA	TRBJ1-1	TGTGCCTCGAGGGCCGGAGGGAGGAACACTGAAGCTTTCTTT	CASRAGGRNTEAFF
TRBD1	TRBV6-1	NA	TRBJ1-2	TGTGCCAGCACCGAGGACAGGGGAGGAGGCTACACCTTC	CASTEDRGGGYTF
NA	TRBV7-2	large	TRBJ2-7	TGTGCCAGCAGCTCATATTTATTCGACGAGCAGTACTTC	CASSSYLFDEQYF
NA	TRBV25-1	NA	TRBJ2-3	TGTGCCAGCAGTGAAAGGTTCGGGAAACGCACAGATACGCAGTATTTT	CASSERFGKRTDTQYF
TRBD1	TRBV7-8	once	TRBJ2-7	TGTGCCAGCAGCTCACACAGGGGGCCCGAGCAGTACTTC	CASSSHRGPEQYF
TRBD1	TRBV6-5	NA	TRBJ1-6	TGTGCCAGCAGTTACTCGGGGACAGGTCTTTCACCCCTCCACTTT	CASSYSGTGLSPLHF
TRBD1	TRBV11-2	NA	TRBJ1-6	TGTGCCAGCAGCCCGGTCAGGACAGGTGTTAATTCACCCCTCCACTTT	CASSPVRTGVNSPLHF
NA	TRBV7-2	NA	TRBJ2-7	TGTGCCAGCAGCCTCAATTCAGCATCCTACGAGCAGTACTTC	CASSLNSASYEQYF
TRBD1	TRBV30	once	TRBJ1-1	TGTGCCTGGAGTGGACAGGGGGCCCTTGAAGCTTTCTTT	CAWSGQGALEAFF